A single sample gave rise to the 21 T cell receptor beta chains below, sequenced in a study of early T cells in non-severe SARS-CoV-2 infection. TCRdb reanalysed the 5' RACE reads using MiXCR and keeps one entry per CDR3 protein. The sample yields tens of thousands of distinct CDR3 sequences, about 15% seen once. The starting material was whole blood, obtained at baseline. The receptor set was obtained from an adult who was a healthcare worker with PCR-confirmed SARS-CoV-2 infection or an uninfected control (not recorded which).

This clonotype was observed a handful of times. The chain couples TRBV7-8 to TRBJ2-7; either TRBD1 or TRBD2 may supply D (5 bases each). Per the germline V gene, CDR1 is SGHVS and CDR2 is FQNEAQ. The CDR3 has 18 residues. Trimming pared 4 bases from V and 0 bases from J, leaving 22 bases between. DNA for the CDR3: TGTGCCAGCAGCTCCACTCCTTCCGGGACCTTAAGCTCCTACGAGCAGTACTTC. Protein: CASSSTPSGTLSSYEQYF.

This clonotype has only a few counts. The junction does not match germline at one end; this may be a read error. The chain couples TRBV20-1 to TRBJ2-3, with 7 positions matching TRBD2. The CDR3 is 12 residues long. CDR1 and CDR2 from the germline V gene are DFQATT and SNEGSKA (reference sequence). The CDR3 region is CSSSGFGDTQYF. Written as DNA, the CDR3 is TGCAGTTCTAGCGGCTTCGGTGATACGCAGTATTTT.

This clonotype was found a few times. The chain joins TRBV5-4 to TRBJ2-2; D is perhaps TRBD1 (5 bases). Germline CDR1 reads SGHNT; CDR2 reads YYREEE (reference sequence). The CDR3 is 16 amino acids. V gave up 4 bases and J gave up 5 bases, with 18 bases separating them. The CDR3 reads CASSTQASRRTGELFF. The CDR3 bases are TGTGCCAGCAGCACACAGGCTTCCCGGCGTACCGGGGAGCTGTTTTTT.

The chain couples TRBV20-1 to TRBJ2-1; D not certain. The CDR3 is 12 amino acids. With 3 bases removed from V and 5 bases from J, the gap between germline ends came to 8 bases. CDR1 and CDR2 from the germline V gene are DFQATT and SNEGSKA (reference sequence). Here the CDR3 reads CSASLTHNEQFF. CDR3 DNA sequence: TGCAGTGCTAGCTTGACTCACAATGAGCAGTTCTTC.

V usage is TRBV20-1 and J usage is TRBJ2-7, with TRBD1 identical over 12 bases. Trimming took 0 bases from V and 5 from J; bases not matched to a gene: 5. CDR3 length: 15 amino acids. Looked up from germline, CDR1 is DFQATT and CDR2 is SNEGSKA (reference sequence). The CDR3 region is CSARDGGQGANEQYF. For the CDR3, the DNA is TGCAGTGCTAGAGATGGGGGACAGGGGGCCAACGAGCAGTACTTC.

This clonotype was found many times. The CDR3 sequence is CASSPRDENIQYF. The CDR3 region has the DNA TGTGCCAGCTCACCGCGGGACGAAAACATTCAGTACTTC. The chain has TRBV18 and TRBJ2-4, with D maybe TRBD2 (6 bases). V lost 3 bases and J lost 5, with 8 bases in between. This CDR3 has 13 residues. CDR1 is KGHSH, CDR2 LQKENI, per germline.

This clonotype has only a few counts. The V call is TRBV18, the J call TRBJ2-5, with a possible D match to TRBD2 (6 bases). The V end lost 2 bases, the J end lost 3 bases, and 13 bases lay between the germline ends. The CDR3 has 15 amino acids. CDR1 and CDR2 (germline): KGHSH, LQKENI. Written as DNA, the CDR3 is TGTGCCAGCTCACCAACGGCTAGCGTTGAAGAGACCCAGTACTTC. It codes for CASSPTASVEETQYF.

The chain has TRBV20-1 and TRBJ2-1, with 10 bases fitting TRBD2. The CDR3 extends over 17 amino acids. V was pared by 0 bases and J by 4 bases, with 9 bases of the junction left unmatched. Germline lookup yields CDR1 DFQATT and CDR2 SNEGSKA (reference sequence). The CDR3, as DNA: TGCAGTGCTAGAGAGGCTAGCGGGAGAACGGGTTACAATGAGCAGTTCTTC. Its translation is CSAREASGRTGYNEQFF.

This clonotype has a handful of counts. Germline is not matched at one junction end, which may reflect a read error. This chain joins TRBV20-1 and TRBJ2-4, with 10 bases aligning to TRBD2. The CDR3 contains 15 residues. The germline CDR1 and CDR2 sequences are DFQATT and SNEGSKA (reference sequence). CDR3 in amino acids: CSDRVTSGTGNIQYF. The DNA for the CDR3 is TGCAGTGATAGAGTAACTAGCGGGACAGGAAACATTCAGTACTTC.

This clonotype was counted a few times. This rearrangement joins TRBV3-1 to TRBJ1-1; D not certain. V was shortened by 3 bases and J by 5 bases, with 16 bases between the two germline ends. CDR1 is LGHDT, CDR2 YNNKEL, per germline (reference sequence). CDR3 length equals 15 residues. The CDR3, as DNA: TGTGCCAGCAGCCACCTGGACCGCCGAACGACTGAAGCTTTCTTT. Protein product: CASSHLDRRTTEAFF.

This clonotype was seen at least ten times. The chain employs TRBV6-6 and TRBJ2-5; D may be TRBD2 (6 bases). The CDR3 loop spans 13 amino acids. With 11 bases removed from V and 2 bases from J, the gap between germline ends came to 15 bases. CDR1 MNHNY and CDR2 SVGAGI come from the germline V gene (reference sequence). The DNA of the CDR3 is TGTGCCTCCGCGCGGGGACCACAAGAGACCCAGTACTTC. This encodes CASARGPQETQYF.

By sample fraction, this clonotype is medium-sized. The chain couples TRBV2 to TRBJ2-5, with D perhaps matching TRBD2 (5 bases). V was cut by 7 bases and J by 2 bases, with 23 bases left in between. In germline, CDR1 is SNHLY, CDR2 FYNNEI. The CDR3 is 17 amino acids. The CDR3 DNA is TGTGCCAGCACTTCGGCATTTGGTAGAGCGGAACAAGAGACCCAGTACTTC. Its translation: CASTSAFGRAEQETQYF. The entire variable domain, with the rest obtained from reference TRBV2 and TRBJ2-5, is as follows: EPEVTQTPSHQVTQMGQEVILRCVPISNHLYFYWYRQILGQKVEFLVSFYNNEISEKSEIFDDQFSVERPDGSNFTLKIRSTKLEDSAMYFCASTSAFGRAEQETQYFGPGTRLLVL.

This clonotype was seen repeatedly, ten times or more. V is TRBV7-9 and J is TRBJ1-1, with D possibly being TRBD1 (5 bases). The germline V gene has CDR1 SEHNR and CDR2 FQNEAQ (reference sequence). The V and J ends lost 3 bases and 4 bases respectively, with 9 bases between them. This CDR3 is built from 13 residues. Here the CDR3 DNA reads TGTGCCAGCAGCTTGCCCGGGGGCACTGAAGCTTTCTTT. It encodes CASSLPGGTEAFF.

The chain carries TRBV25-1 and TRBJ2-1; D unresolved. Germline CDR1 is MGHDK and CDR2 is SYGVNS. The CDR3 has 13 amino acids. Trimming left V 4 bases short and J 6 bases short, with 10 bases between. The CDR3: CASSARPLNEQFF. As DNA, the CDR3 is TGTGCCAGCAGTGCCCGGCCCCTCAATGAGCAGTTCTTC.

The chain's CDR3 is CASSARQGITDTQYF. In DNA form, the CDR3 reads TGTGCCAGCAGTGCAAGACAGGGGATAACAGATACGCAGTATTTT. V and J are TRBV2 and TRBJ2-3, with TRBD1 matching over 8 bases. The V and J ends lost 4 bases and 3 bases, in that order; junction bases with no gene match: 6. The CDR3 consists of 15 residues. From germline, CDR1 is SNHLY and CDR2 FYNNEI. Full variable domain (outside the CDR3, taken from reference TRBV2 and TRBJ2-3): EPEVTQTPSHQVTQMGQEVILRCVPISNHLYFYWYRQILGQKVEFLVSFYNNEISEKSEIFDDQFSVERPDGSNFTLKIRSTKLEDSAMYFCASSARQGITDTQYFGPGTRLTVL.

This chain joins TRBV10-1 and TRBJ2-1, with unresolved D. Trimming stripped 3 bases from V and 7 bases from J, with 10 bases between. The CDR3 is 13 amino acids. The V gene's germline CDR1 is WNHNN and CDR2 SYGVQD (reference sequence). CDR3 amino acids: CASSESVRNEQFF. The CDR3 coding sequence is TGCGCCAGCAGTGAATCAGTCCGGAATGAGCAGTTCTTC.

This clonotype was found a few times. CDR3 nucleotide sequence: TGTGCCAGCAGTTCCCCGAGGGGGCCCATGAACACTGAAGCTTTCTTT. Translation: CASSSPRGPMNTEAFF. The rearrangement links TRBV28 to TRBJ1-1; TRBD1 matches 7 bases. The germline V gene encodes CDR1 MDHEN and CDR2 SYDVKM. V was pared by 4 bases and J by 0 bases, with 8 bases of the junction left unmatched. The CDR3 runs 16 residues. The full variable domain, with the rest looked up from reference TRBV28 and TRBJ1-1, is DVKVTQSSRYLVKRTGEKVFLECVQDMDHENMFWYRQDPGLGLRLIYFSYDVKMKEKGDIPEGYSVSREKKERFSLILESASTNQTSMYLCASSSPRGPMNTEAFFGQGTRLTVV.

This chain connects TRBV18 to TRBJ2-1; D might be TRBD2 (5 bases). V was clipped by 0 bases and J by 7 bases, with 7 bases between them. The CDR3 has 13 amino acids. Germline-derived CDR1 and CDR2 are KGHSH and LQKENI. As DNA, the CDR3 is TGTGCCAGCTCACCACCGGGGAGAAATGAGCAGTTCTTC. Protein sequence: CASSPPGRNEQFF.

This clonotype has only a few counts. The rearrangement uses TRBV20-1 and TRBJ2-1; D is unresolved. The V and J ends lost 3 bases and 1 base respectively, with 13 bases between them. The CDR3 spans 15 residues. CDR1 and CDR2 from the germline V gene are DFQATT and SNEGSKA (reference sequence). CDR3 sequence reads: CSASGADRSYNEQFF. CDR3 DNA: TGCAGTGCTAGCGGCGCTGATCGGTCCTACAATGAGCAGTTCTTC.

This clonotype has a count of ten or more. J is TRBJ2-3 and V is TRBV20-1; TRBD2 might be the D (5 bases). With 6 bases removed from V and 4 bases from J, the gap between germline ends came to 17 bases. Germline V gene sequence: CDR1 DFQATT, CDR2 SNEGSKA (reference sequence). CDR3 length: 14 amino acids. CDR3 bases: TGCAGTGCCACCGACTACAGAGTGCCAGATACGCAGTATTTT. Its translation is CSATDYRVPDTQYF.

This clonotype has more than one count but fewer than ten. The V and J genes are TRBV7-2 and TRBJ1-4, with D uncertain. Looked up from germline, CDR1 is SGHTA and CDR2 is FQGNSA. The V end was cut by 0 bases, the J end by 4 bases, with 12 bases between. This CDR3 comprises 16 residues. The CDR3 protein is CASSLAYGLHNEKLFF. CDR3 bases: TGTGCCAGCAGCTTAGCCTATGGACTGCATAATGAAAAACTGTTTTTT.